This T cell receptor (beta chain) was sequenced in a study of T-cell memory formation after mild COVID-19. Study context: Most TCR clusters belonged to a single donor. Study outcomes and limitations: Mainly CM and EM harbored the contracting CD4+ clones; mainly EMRA harbored the CD8+ ones. Contracting clones from day 15 to 85 had balanced CD4/CD8; later expanders favoured CD4+. Confirmation of SARS-CoV-2 specificity was lacking for second-wave clones peaking day 37.

A few counts support this clonotype. Its cognate antigen is unknown. Germline V gene lookup returns CDR1 SQVTM and CDR2 ANQGSEA. The CDR3 runs to 16 residues. V lost 0 bases and J lost 2, with 15 bases in between. Each CDR3 protein is one row after TCRdb ran MiXCR on the 5' RACE reads. The sample records approximately 430,000 distinct CDR3 sequences, less than 25% being singletons. This sequence joins TRBV29-1 and TRBJ2-3; D remains unclear. The origin of this receptor is an adult woman who had mild COVID-19 (a few samples of this study predate the infection). Cell type and time point are not known. Sample: PBMCs or a T cell subset sorted from them (not recorded which). The CDR3 reads CSVEDSRWGNTDTQYF. In DNA form, the CDR3 reads TGCAGCGTTGAAGATTCCAGGTGGGGTAACACAGATACGCAGTATTTT.